The present TCR beta chain was sequenced within a study of control samples from healthy donors and cancer patients. Sequenced by immunoSEQ multiplex PCR; TCRdb stores in-frame clones only, minus some. The sample contains about 190,000 clones, 85% to 95% of which appear only once. CDR1 and CDR2 from the germline V gene are MGHRA and YSYEKL. The CDR3 extends over 16 amino acids. With V trimmed by 5 bases and J by 1 base, 7 bases remained unmatched. This receptor was obtained from a man between 18 and 35 years old in good health. The source material was blood. V gene TRBV4-1 combines with J gene TRBJ2-1; 8 bases match TRBD2. DNA of the CDR3: TGCGCCAGCAGCTCCTTAGCGGGGAGATCCTACAATGAGCAGTTCTTC. Translated: CASSSLAGRSYNEQFF.